One and the same sample provided the 5 T cell receptor beta chains below, sequenced in a study of blood T cell repertoires in COVID-19. Only in-frame clones appear in the TCRdb table, and some are missing; sequencing was by immunoSEQ multiplex PCR. The sample holds just over 250,000 clones, roughly nine tenths seen once. Sequencing used peripheral blood. These receptors came from a man in his sixties who had recovered from COVID-19.

The rearrangement joins TRBV4-2 to TRBJ2-7; a possible D gene is TRBD2 (5 bases). This CDR3 has 13 residues. Germline V gene data show CDR1 as LGHNA and CDR2 as YNFKEQ. Trimming pared 0 bases from V and 5 bases from J, leaving 8 bases between. In DNA form, the CDR3 reads TGTGCCAGCAGCCAAGATTGGGGAGACGAGCAGTACTTC. Its protein product is CASSQDWGDEQYF.

The chain recombines TRBV2 with TRBJ2-7; 7 nucleotides agree with TRBD1. The CDR3 sequence is 12 residues long. Unmatched junction bases numbered 4, after V lost 7 bases and J lost 4 bases. From germline, CDR1 is SNHLY and CDR2 FYNNEI. CDR3 DNA: TGTGCCAGCAACAGGGGTGTGTACGAGCAGTACTTC. Translated, it gives CASNRGVYEQYF. The full variable domain, in which reference TRBV2 and TRBJ2-7 provide the parts outside the CDR3, is EPEVTQTPSHQVTQMGQEVILRCVPISNHLYFYWYRQILGQKVEFLVSFYNNEISEKSEIFDDQFSVERPDGSNFTLKIRSTKLEDSAMYFCASNRGVYEQYFGPGTRLTVT.

This clone is a singleton in its sample. This chain joins TRBV18 and TRBJ1-4, with D possibly being TRBD1 (5 bases). The CDR3 is 17 amino acids. The germline V gene encodes CDR1 KGHSH and CDR2 LQKENI. The V end lost 6 bases, the J end lost 0 bases, and 17 bases lay between the germline ends. CDR3 region: CASSQITDSATNEKLFF. CDR3 coding DNA: TGTGCCAGCTCGCAAATTACTGACAGTGCAACTAATGAAAAACTGTTTTTT.

The CDR3 spells CASSLAVGRVGNTEAFF. For the CDR3, the DNA is TGCGCCAGCAGCTTGGCCGTCGGGAGGGTCGGTAACACTGAAGCTTTCTTT. The rearrangement uses TRBV5-1 and TRBJ1-1; D unresolved. Looked up from germline, CDR1 is SGHRS and CDR2 is YFSETQ. This CDR3 spans 17 amino acids. Trimming stripped 0 bases from V and 2 bases from J, with 17 bases between.

The chain uses TRBV6-2 or TRBV6-3 and TRBJ2-1, with 8 bases lining up with TRBD2. The CDR3 loop spans 15 amino acids. CDR1 MNHEY and CDR2 SVGEGT come from the germline V gene. Trimming cost V 5 bases and J 7 bases; bases outside gene matches: 10. CDR3 amino acids: CASSPYGGAMNEQFF. The CDR3 nucleotides read TGTGCCAGCAGTCCCTACGGGGGGGCCATGAATGAGCAGTTCTTC.